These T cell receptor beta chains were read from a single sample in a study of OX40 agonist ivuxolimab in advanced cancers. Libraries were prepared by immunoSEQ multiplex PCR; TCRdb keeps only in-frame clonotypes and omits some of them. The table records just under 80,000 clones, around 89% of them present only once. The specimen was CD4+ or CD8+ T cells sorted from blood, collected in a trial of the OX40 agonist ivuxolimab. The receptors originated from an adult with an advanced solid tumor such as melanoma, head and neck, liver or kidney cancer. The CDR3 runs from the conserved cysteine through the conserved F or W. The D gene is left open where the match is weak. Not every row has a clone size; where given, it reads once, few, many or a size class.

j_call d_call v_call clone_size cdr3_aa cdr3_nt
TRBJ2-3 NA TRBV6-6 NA CASSSNGSPPDTQYF TGTGCCAGCAGCTCTAACGGCAGCCCCCCAGATACGCAGTATTTT
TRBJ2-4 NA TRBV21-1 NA CASSKKRGTGRGPKNIQYF TGTGCCAGCAGCAAAAAGAGGGGAACAGGGAGAGGGCCCAAAAACATTCAGTACTTC
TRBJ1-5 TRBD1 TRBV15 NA CATSRDRQGASQPQHF TGTGCCACCAGCAGAGACAGACAGGGGGCGAGCCAGCCCCAGCATTTT
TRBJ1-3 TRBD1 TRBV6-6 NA CASSYEGARNTIYF TGTGCCAGCAGTTACGAGGGGGCGAGAAACACCATATATTTT
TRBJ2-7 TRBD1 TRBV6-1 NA CASSVVPGQGNEQYF TGTGCCAGCAGTGTCGTCCCGGGACAGGGGAACGAGCAGTACTTC
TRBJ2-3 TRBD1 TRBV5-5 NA CASSLNGQGSDTQYF TGTGCCAGCAGCTTGAACGGACAGGGATCTGATACGCAGTATTTT
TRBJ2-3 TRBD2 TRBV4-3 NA CASSPTSGRVSDTQYF TGCGCCAGCAGCCCAACTAGCGGGAGGGTTTCCGATACGCAGTATTTT
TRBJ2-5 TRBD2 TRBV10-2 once CASSLPGLAEETQYF TGCGCCAGCAGCCTGCCGGGACTAGCGGAAGAGACCCAGTACTTC
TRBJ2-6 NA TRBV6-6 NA CASSYSSSGANVLTF TGTGCCAGCAGTTATTCGAGCTCTGGGGCCAACGTCCTGACTTTC
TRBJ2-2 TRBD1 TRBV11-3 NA CASSLNPRDRYTGELFF TGTGCCAGCAGCTTAAACCCCCGGGACAGGTACACCGGGGAGCTGTTTTTT
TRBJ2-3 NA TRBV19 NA CASSQGGADTQYF TGTGCCAGTAGTCAGGGGGGGGCCGATACGCAGTATTTT
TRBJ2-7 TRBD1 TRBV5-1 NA CASSQGAAGYEQYF TGCGCCAGCAGCCAGGGGGCGGCCGGATACGAGCAGTACTTC
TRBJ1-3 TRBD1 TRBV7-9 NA CASSLVWDLAGGGGNTIYF TGTGCCAGCAGCTTAGTCTGGGATCTTGCAGGGGGCGGTGGAAACACCATATATTTT
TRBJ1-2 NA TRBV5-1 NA CASSLFEGPYGYTF TGCGCCAGCAGCTTGTTTGAGGGGCCCTATGGCTACACCTTC
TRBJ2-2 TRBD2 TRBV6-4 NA CASRELAGGDTGELFF TGTGCCAGCAGGGAATTAGCGGGAGGGGACACCGGGGAGCTGTTTTTT
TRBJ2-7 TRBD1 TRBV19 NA CASSQTGEKPVDEQYF TGTGCCAGTAGTCAGACAGGGGAAAAACCAGTAGACGAGCAGTACTTC